Given below is one T cell receptor (beta chain) in context. Its antigen is not identified. One junction end disagrees with the germline gene, perhaps due to a read error. Then a second PCR, running roughly 7 to 11 cycles, was carried out with a sample-barcoded 5' primer and a J-beta primer mix. Each cDNA molecule was tagged by a template-switch adaptor with 12 random nucleotides. Via MiXCR, TCRdb re-called the 5' RACE reads, giving one row per CDR3 protein. The sample holds 700,000 or so distinct CDR3 sequences; 40% to 45% are singletons and the top ten take roughly 30%. The entry originates in a study of blood T cells in healthy people across ages. Study-wide results and limits: Diversity figures derived from one million T cells were judged to underestimate the true value.

Germline V gene data show CDR1 as LGHNA and CDR2 as YSLEER. The CDR3 length is 18 residues. The genes are TRBV4-3 and TRBJ1-6; TRBD1 matches 9 bases. The sequence was collected from a man at least 80 years old in good health. The sequenced sample consisted of blood. The CDR3 DNA reads as TGCGCCAGCAGCCAAGATTTTAACAGGGGGCTTTATAATTCACCCCCCCACTTT. Protein: CASSQDFNRGLYNSPPHF.